The T cell receptor beta chain under discussion was sequenced for a study of T cell repertoires in cytomegalovirus infection. TCRdb recomputed calls from the reads with MiXCR, one row per CDR3 protein. Counted here are 450,000 to 650,000 distinct CDR3 sequences, 26% occurring once; the ten biggest clones make up about 12%. The table lists this clonotype with a few counts. The V and J ends lost 6 bases and 3 bases respectively, with 19 bases between them. The CDR3 is 16 residues long. The V gene's germline CDR1 is SGHNT and CDR2 YYREEE (reference sequence). The sequenced material came from PBMCs. This sequence joins TRBV5-4 and TRBJ1-5; D is perhaps TRBD1 (5 bases). This receptor was identified in a human donor in good health (CMV status not recorded). Some clones in this sample may be carry-over from other donors' samples. The CDR3 loop reads CASTYAGANSNQPQHF. CDR3 DNA sequence: TGTGCCAGCACCTATGCCGGGGCCAACTCCAATCAGCCCCAGCATTTT.